The 5 T cell receptor beta chains listed next were all sequenced from one sample in a study of cytotoxic CD8 clonotypes in ibrutinib-treated CLL (dated by TCRdb to about 2021). Libraries were constructed by the immunoSEQ multiplex PCR assay. Drawn from immuneACCESS, this table holds only the in-frame rearrangements with V and J called that TCRdb kept. Clones are partly lost; checked studies trace under half to an unresolved V gene and leave the rest unexplained. In this sample the table shows around 91,000 clones, about 82% of which occur a single time. The ten largest clones capture about 5.8% of the sample. Specimen: PBMCs, collected before ibrutinib treatment. Receptors were obtained from a human donor with chronic lymphocytic leukemia.

In this sample, this clone turned up once. This chain uses TRBV28 with TRBJ2-7, with D perhaps matching TRBD1 (6 bases). CDR1 is MDHEN, CDR2 SYDVKM, per germline. This CDR3 contains 14 residues. V lost 7 bases and J 2 bases, leaving 15 bases between the germline ends. CDR3 bases: TGTGCCAGCAACCCCCCGGGACAACCCTACGAGCAGTACTTC. It yields the protein CASNPPGQPYEQYF.

The table lists this clone with a count of one. The chain combines TRBV7-9 with TRBJ2-7; TRBD2 might be the D (6 bases). The V end was cut by 2 bases, the J end by 2 bases, with 16 bases between. CDR3 length equals 16 residues. The germline CDR1 and CDR2 sequences are SEHNR and FQNEAQ (reference sequence). This CDR3 reads CASSLSVTSLPYEQYF. The CDR3 nucleotides are TGTGCCAGCAGCTTATCTGTAACTAGCCTTCCCTACGAGCAGTACTTC.

V usage is TRBV19 and J usage is TRBJ2-1; 11 bases agree with TRBD2. The germline CDR1 and CDR2 sequences are LNHDA and SQIVND (reference sequence). This CDR3 contains 15 residues. With 6 bases clipped from V and 3 bases from J, the junction kept 4 bases outside the gene matches. The CDR3 region is CASSAGTSGYNEQFF. CDR3 DNA: TGTGCCAGTAGCGCGGGGACTAGCGGCTACAATGAGCAGTTCTTC.

The chain combines TRBV7-3 with TRBJ2-5, with no clear D. In germline, CDR1 is SGHTA, CDR2 FQGTGA. Deletions cut 1 base from V and 2 bases from J, with 2 bases between. This CDR3 spans 12 amino acids. CDR3 loop: CASSLNQETQYF. The CDR3 DNA reads as TGTGCCAGCAGCTTAAATCAAGAGACCCAGTACTTC. Full variable domain (outside the CDR3, taken from reference TRBV7-3 and TRBJ2-5): GAGVSQTPSNKVTEKGKYVELRCDPISGHTALYWYRQSLGQGPEFLIYFQGTGAADDSGLPNDRFFAVRPEGSVSTLKIQRTERGDSAVYLCASSLNQETQYFGPGTRLLVL.

This clone has more than one count but fewer than ten. J is TRBJ1-3 and V is TRBV19, with D perhaps matching TRBD1 (5 bases). Trimming pared 10 bases from V and 0 bases from J, leaving 19 bases between. The germline V gene has CDR1 LNHDA and CDR2 SQIVND (reference sequence). The CDR3 covers 16 residues. The CDR3 nucleotides read TGTGCCACGGGGAGAAAAACAGGAGGCTCTGGAAACACCATATATTTT. Translation: CATGRKTGGSGNTIYF.